This T cell receptor beta chain is drawn from a study of long-term antiretroviral therapy in people with HIV. Study-wide background: There is a gap of about a decade between the earliest samples and the later 2015 immediate-ART recommendation.

The CDR3 runs 16 residues. Germline V gives CDR1 LGHNA, CDR2 YNFKEQ. V shed 0 bases and J shed 0 bases, with 9 bases lying between them. This clone was seen once. The antigen remains unidentified. General study findings and limits: Comparison with controls showed narrower CDR3 length ranges in HIV repertoires.

Assay version v3.0 of immunoSEQ was used, and it was run at survey level. Sequencing was directed toward 40,000-50,000 T-cell genomes in each sample. Sequencing used immunoSEQ multiplex PCR; TCRdb keeps in-frame clones, though not all of them. The data show over 10,000 clones, around 79% seen once. Every HIV-positive participant received treatment in the United States. This sample comprised unsorted PBMCs, obtained 3.1 years before starting antiretroviral therapy. The sequence was obtained from a man aged 35-49 years with HIV. The chain has TRBV4-2 and TRBJ1-3; D uncertain. CDR3 sequence (DNA): TGTGCCAGCAGCCAAGATTCGGGTGACTCTGGAAACACCATATATTTT. It is translated as CASSQDSGDSGNTIYF.